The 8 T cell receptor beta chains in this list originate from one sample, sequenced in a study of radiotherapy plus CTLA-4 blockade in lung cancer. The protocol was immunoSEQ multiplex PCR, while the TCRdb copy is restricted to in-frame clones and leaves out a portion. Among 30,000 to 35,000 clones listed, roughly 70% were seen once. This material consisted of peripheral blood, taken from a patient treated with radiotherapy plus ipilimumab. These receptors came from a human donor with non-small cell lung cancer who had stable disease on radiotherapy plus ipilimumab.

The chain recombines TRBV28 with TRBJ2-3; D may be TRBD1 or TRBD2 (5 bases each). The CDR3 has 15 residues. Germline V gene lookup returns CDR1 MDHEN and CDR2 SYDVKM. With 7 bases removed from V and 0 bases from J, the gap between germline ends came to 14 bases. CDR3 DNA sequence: TGTGCCAGCAAAGAGGGGTCTACTAGCACAGATACGCAGTATTTT. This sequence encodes CASKEGSTSTDTQYF. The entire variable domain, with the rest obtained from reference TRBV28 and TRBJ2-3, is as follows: DVKVTQSSRYLVKRTGEKVFLECVQDMDHENMFWYRQDPGLGLRLIYFSYDVKMKEKGDIPEGYSVSREKKERFSLILESASTNQTSMYLCASKEGSTSTDTQYFGPGTRLTVL.

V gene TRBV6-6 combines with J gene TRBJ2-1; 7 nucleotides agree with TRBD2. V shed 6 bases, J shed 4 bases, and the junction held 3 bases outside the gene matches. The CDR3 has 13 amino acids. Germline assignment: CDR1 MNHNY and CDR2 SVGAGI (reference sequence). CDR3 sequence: CASRASGYNEQFF. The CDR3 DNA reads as TGTGCCAGCAGGGCTAGCGGTTACAATGAGCAGTTCTTC.

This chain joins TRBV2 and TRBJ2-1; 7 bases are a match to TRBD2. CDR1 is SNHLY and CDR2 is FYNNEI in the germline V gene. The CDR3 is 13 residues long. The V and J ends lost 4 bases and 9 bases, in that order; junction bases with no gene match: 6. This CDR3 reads CASSASPGGEQFF. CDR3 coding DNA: TGTGCCAGCAGTGCGTCTCCGGGGGGTGAGCAGTTCTTC.

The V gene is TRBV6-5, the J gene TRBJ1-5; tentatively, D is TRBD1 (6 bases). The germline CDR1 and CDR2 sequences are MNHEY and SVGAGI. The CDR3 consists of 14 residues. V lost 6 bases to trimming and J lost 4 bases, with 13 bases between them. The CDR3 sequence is CASSSRGANQPQHF. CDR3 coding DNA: TGTGCCAGCAGCTCACGGGGGGCTAATCAGCCCCAGCATTTT.

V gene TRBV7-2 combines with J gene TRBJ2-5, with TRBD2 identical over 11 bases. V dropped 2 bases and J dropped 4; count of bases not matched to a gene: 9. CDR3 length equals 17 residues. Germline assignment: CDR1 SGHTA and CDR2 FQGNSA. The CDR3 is CASSLRSTSGIRETQYF. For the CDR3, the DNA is TGTGCCAGCAGCTTAAGATCGACTAGCGGGATTCGAGAGACCCAGTACTTC.

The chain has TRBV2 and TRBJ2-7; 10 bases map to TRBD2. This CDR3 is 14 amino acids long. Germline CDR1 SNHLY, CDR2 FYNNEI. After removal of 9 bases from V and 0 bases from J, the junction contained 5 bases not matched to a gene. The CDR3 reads CARASSGSSYEQYF. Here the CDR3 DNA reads TGTGCCAGGGCTTCTAGCGGGAGCTCCTACGAGCAGTACTTC.

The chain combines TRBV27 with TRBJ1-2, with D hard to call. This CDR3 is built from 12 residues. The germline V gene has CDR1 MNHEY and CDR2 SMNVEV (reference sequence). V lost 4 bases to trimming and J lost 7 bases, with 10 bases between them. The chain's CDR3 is CASSSPRGGYTF. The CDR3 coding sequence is TGTGCCAGCAGTTCCCCTCGAGGTGGCTACACCTTC.

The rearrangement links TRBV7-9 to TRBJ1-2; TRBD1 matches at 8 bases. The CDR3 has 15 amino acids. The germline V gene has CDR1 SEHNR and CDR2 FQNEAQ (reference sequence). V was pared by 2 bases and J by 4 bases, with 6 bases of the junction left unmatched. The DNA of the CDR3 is TGTGCCAGCAGCTTATCCGGACAGGGCACCTATGGCTACACCTTC. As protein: CASSLSGQGTYGYTF.